The sequence of this T cell receptor (beta chain) was determined in a study of T cell responses to AZD1222 COVID-19 vaccine. Produced via immunoSEQ multiplex PCR; TCRdb's table is partial and in-frame only. The data hold 150,000 or so clones, with approximately 91% observed a single time. The V segment lost 2 bases and the J segment 0 bases; nucleotides outside the gene matches: 7. The CDR3 loop spans 17 amino acids. Germline loops: CDR1 LGHDT, CDR2 YNNKEL (reference sequence). Second-dose timings of about 4 or about 12 weeks were pooled. The sequence derives from an adult who received the AZD1222 COVID-19 vaccine. The chain carries TRBV3-1 (or the pseudogene TRBV3-2) and TRBJ1-3, with 7 bases lining up with TRBD1. Here the sequenced sample was peripheral blood, taken 28 days after the second AZD1222 dose. CDR3 protein: CASSQITGELSGNTIYF. CDR3 DNA: TGTGCCAGCAGCCAAATCACAGGGGAACTCTCTGGAAACACCATATATTTT.